This TCR beta chain was captured in a study of cytotoxic CD8 clonotypes in ibrutinib-treated CLL. Study observations and caveats: Public clonotypes occurred uncommonly; on treatment, they contracted or remained stable. Having risen at ibrutinib response, clonality had fallen back toward baseline by progression.

Worth noting for this clone: Its antigen remains unidentified.

CDR1 and CDR2 from the germline V gene are MNHNY and SVGAGI (reference sequence). The V gene lost 0 bases and the J gene lost 6 bases, with 8 bases spanning the gap. The CDR3 is made up of 13 amino acids. Target depth was 1 in 200,000 to 1 in 1 million T cells, about 10x per clonotype. The table came from immunoSEQ multiplex PCR; TCRdb's copy has only in-frame clones and leaves some out. The sample holds around 200,000 clones; roughly 65% are singletons and the top ten take about 6.4%. The specimen was PBMCs, collected after 12 months of ibrutinib treatment. This clonotype was obtained from a human donor with chronic lymphocytic leukemia. The chain joins TRBV6-6 to TRBJ1-1; D is unclear. DNA for the CDR3: TGTGCCAGCAGTTACTCCCATGGCTCTGAAGCTTTCTTT. Translated: CASSYSHGSEAFF.